The 9 T cell receptor beta chains below come from one sample, sequenced in a study of blood T cell repertoires in COVID-19. Only in-frame clones appear in the TCRdb table, and some are missing; sequencing was by immunoSEQ multiplex PCR. The data show approximately 230,000 clones, around 80% seen once. Sequenced: peripheral blood. These TCRs come from a man aged 25-45 years with active or convalescent COVID-19.

This clone turned up a few times. The chain's CDR3 is CASQSGQGDYGYTF. CDR3 nucleotides: TGTGCCTCCCAATCGGGACAGGGGGACTATGGCTACACCTTC. The chain is built from TRBV5-5 and TRBJ1-2, with TRBD1 matching over 11 bases. The ends lost 10 bases at V and 3 bases at J; junction bases unmatched: 8. This CDR3 contains 14 residues. CDR1 SGHKS and CDR2 YYEKEE come from the germline V gene (reference sequence).

The chain uses TRBV7-6 and TRBJ2-7, with 9 nucleotides matching TRBD1. Trimming cost V 5 bases and J 3 bases; bases outside gene matches: 11. Per germline, CDR1 SGHVS and CDR2 FNYEAQ. The CDR3 contains 16 residues. CDR3 sequence (DNA): TGTGCCAGCAGCCCTAGTCGGGGGACAGGGCGCTACGAGCAGTACTTC. The encoded protein is CASSPSRGTGRYEQYF. Variable domain in full (rest from reference TRBV7-6 and TRBJ2-7): GAGVSQSPRYKVTKRGQDVALRCDPISGHVSLYWYRQALGQGPEFLTYFNYEAQQDKSGLPNDRFSAERPEGSISTLTIQRTEQRDSAMYRCASSPSRGTGRYEQYFGPGTRLTVT.

The J gene is TRBJ2-7, the V gene TRBV2, with D possibly being TRBD2 (5 bases). The ends were cut back, 0 bases at V and 5 bases at J, with 8 bases in the middle. The CDR3 length is 13 residues. Germline V lookup: CDR1 SNHLY, CDR2 FYNNEI. CDR3 residues: CASSEAGEDEQYF. DNA for the CDR3: TGTGCCAGCAGTGAAGCGGGAGAGGACGAGCAGTACTTC.

The rearrangement links TRBV19 to TRBJ1-1, with D perhaps TRBD1 (5 bases). This CDR3 has 13 amino acids. Germline V CDR1 and CDR2: LNHDA, SQIVND (reference sequence). Trimming cost V 7 bases and J 0 bases, with 9 bases left between them. The DNA for the CDR3 is TGTGCCAGTATAAGGGGAATGAACACTGAAGCTTTCTTT. Protein: CASIRGMNTEAFF.

The chain has TRBV4-2 and TRBJ2-2, with D maybe TRBD2 (5 bases). Trimming took off 0 bases at V and 2 bases at J, with 7 bases between the two ends. This CDR3 has 15 residues. Germline CDR1 and CDR2: LGHNA and YNFKEQ. The CDR3: CASSQDTGNTGELFF. In DNA form, the CDR3 reads TGTGCCAGCAGCCAAGATACGGGAAACACCGGGGAGCTGTTTTTT.

CDR3 amino acids: CSAATRWGYTF. For the CDR3, the DNA is TGCAGTGCAGCGACCCGGTGGGGCTACACCTTC. This chain joins TRBV20-1 and TRBJ1-2; D is unresolved. V was cut by 6 bases and J by 8 bases, with 13 bases left in between. The V gene's germline CDR1 is DFQATT and CDR2 SNEGSKA (reference sequence). The CDR3 spans 11 residues.

The V and J genes are TRBV7-2 and TRBJ2-7; 14 nucleotides align to TRBD2. Per germline, CDR1 SGHTA and CDR2 FQGNSA. The CDR3 has 13 residues. The ends lost 5 bases at V and 8 bases at J; junction bases unmatched: 2. The CDR3 sequence: CASSGLAGGKQYF. Here the CDR3 DNA reads TGTGCCAGCAGCGGACTAGCGGGAGGAAAGCAGTACTTC.

The rearrangement joins TRBV6-5 to TRBJ2-5; 10 nucleotides match TRBD1. The V and J ends lost 4 bases and 5 bases, in that order; junction bases with no gene match: 7. The CDR3 has 15 amino acids. Germline loops: CDR1 MNHEY, CDR2 SVGAGI. The CDR3 protein is CASSSTGGGGETQYF. CDR3 nucleotide sequence: TGTGCCAGCAGTTCGACAGGGGGCGGAGGGGAGACCCAGTACTTC.

The V and J genes are TRBV11-2 and TRBJ1-1, with 9 positions matching TRBD1. CDR3 size: 15 residues. The J segment lost 5 bases and the V segment lost 4 bases, leaving 8 bases of the junction unmatched. CDR1 and CDR2 from the germline V gene are SGHAT and FQNNGV. CDR3 sequence: CASSSTGQGRTEAFF. CDR3 DNA: TGTGCCAGCAGCTCCACCGGACAGGGGAGAACTGAAGCTTTCTTT.